Following are 2 T cell receptor beta chains from one sample sequenced in a study of T cells after posttransplantation cyclophosphamide. The table came from immunoSEQ multiplex PCR; TCRdb's copy has only in-frame clones and leaves some out. The data contain roughly 18,000 clones, around four fifths of them singletons. The sequencing input was memory CD4+ T cells sorted from blood. These receptors came from a man aged 30-40 years in good health and a related stem cell transplant donor.

This chain joins TRBV6-6 and TRBJ2-2; 7 positions match TRBD1. Looked up from germline, CDR1 is MNHNY and CDR2 is SVGAGI (reference sequence). Trimming at V came to 2 bases and at J to 1 base, leaving 4 bases not matched to a gene. This CDR3 region has 16 residues. The CDR3 sequence is CASSYLGTENTGELFF. The CDR3 nucleotides read TGTGCCAGCAGTTACCTCGGGACAGAGAACACCGGGGAGCTGTTTTTT.

The chain employs TRBV4-3 and TRBJ1-2; D is unclear. The CDR3 is 15 amino acids. The germline gives CDR1 LGHNA, CDR2 YSLEER. V was shortened by 0 bases and J by 8 bases, with 16 bases between the two germline ends. The CDR3 bases are TGCGCCAGCAGCCAAGATCTAGGACGGACGGGAGGCTACACCTTC. Protein sequence: CASSQDLGRTGGYTF.